These 29 T cell receptor beta chains came from one sample sequenced in a study of blood T cell repertoires in COVID-19. Repertoires were generated with immunoSEQ multiplex PCR, while TCRdb's copy carries only in-frame clones and drops some. The sample lists fewer than 200,000 clones, around 87% seen once, with 2.7% in the top ten. Sequenced: peripheral blood. Receptors were obtained from a man in his forties with active or convalescent COVID-19.

This chain's CDR3 is CASIRSEGADEQFF. The CDR3 DNA sequence: TGTGCCAGCATTCGTAGTGAGGGGGCGGATGAGCAGTTCTTC. The chain has TRBV2 and TRBJ2-1, with 7 bases matching TRBD1. The CDR3 covers 14 residues. CDR1 SNHLY and CDR2 FYNNEI come from the germline V gene. V was pared by 7 bases and J by 8 bases, with 11 bases of the junction left unmatched.

This chain joins TRBV5-1 and TRBJ1-6, with TRBD1 matching over 7 bases. Germline V gene data show CDR1 as SGHRS and CDR2 as YFSETQ. The CDR3 covers 19 residues. V was pared by 0 bases and J by 1 base, with 10 bases of the junction left unmatched. The DNA of the CDR3 is TGCGCCAGCAGCTTGGCCCGACAGGGCCCTCGGTCCTATAATTCACCCCTCCACTTT. Its protein product is CASSLARQGPRSYNSPLHF.

The chain has TRBV14 and TRBJ2-2; TRBD2 agrees at 9 bases. V shed 1 base, J shed 0 bases, and the junction held 6 bases outside the gene matches. Germline loops: CDR1 SGHDN, CDR2 FVKESK. There are 18 residues in the CDR3. The CDR3 loop is CASSQVYSGGPNTGELFF. CDR3 bases: TGTGCCAGCAGCCAAGTATATAGCGGGGGCCCGAACACCGGGGAGCTGTTTTTT.

The rearrangement joins TRBV12-3 or TRBV12-4 to TRBJ1-1; 8 bases line up with TRBD1. V lost 5 bases and J lost 10; bases outside the gene matches: 0. This CDR3 has 10 residues. The CDR3 bases are TGTGCCAGCAGTCAGGGGGCAGCTTTCTTT. Encoded protein: CASSQGAAFF.

The V call is TRBV3-1 (or the pseudogene TRBV3-2), the J call TRBJ2-7; TRBD1 agrees at 11 bases. Looked up from germline, CDR1 is LGHDT and CDR2 is YNNKEL (reference sequence). With V trimmed by 0 bases and J by 6 bases, 7 bases remained unmatched. The CDR3 has 16 amino acids. CDR3 in DNA: TGTGCCAGCAGCCAAGATCCGGGGGACAGGGGGTTCGAGCAGTACTTC. It yields the protein CASSQDPGDRGFEQYF.

The chain combines TRBV3-1 (or the pseudogene TRBV3-2) with TRBJ1-5; D remains ambiguous. CDR3 size: 12 residues. V lost 7 bases and J 4 bases, leaving 8 bases between the germline ends. From germline, CDR1 is LGHDT and CDR2 YNNKEL (reference sequence). CDR3 sequence reads: CASNSLNQPQHF. DNA of the CDR3: TGTGCCAGCAACTCCCTAAATCAGCCCCAGCATTTT.

The V call is TRBV6-5, the J call TRBJ2-7; 11 bases fit TRBD2. The CDR3 extends over 14 amino acids. After removal of 7 bases from V and 3 bases from J, the junction contained 5 bases not matched to a gene. Germline CDR1 and CDR2: MNHEY and SVGAGI. CDR3 nucleotides: TGTGCCAGCACCACGGGACTAGCGGACTACGAGCAGTACTTC. Translating gives CASTTGLADYEQYF.

The genes are TRBV12-3 or TRBV12-4 and TRBJ1-1; D call uncertain. This CDR3 is 13 amino acids long. The germline V and J ends were trimmed by 6 bases and 2 bases, with 10 bases remaining between them. CDR3: CASSPRANTEAFF. CDR3 in DNA: TGTGCCAGCAGCCCGAGAGCTAACACTGAAGCTTTCTTT.

The CDR3 sequence is CASSLDRTGGLETQYF. The CDR3 bases are TGTGCCAGCAGCTTGGACAGGACAGGGGGCTTGGAGACCCAGTACTTC. This chain links TRBV5-4 with TRBJ2-5, with 11 bases matching TRBD1. The CDR3 runs to 16 residues. The V gene's germline CDR1 is SGHNT and CDR2 YYREEE (reference sequence). The V segment lost 0 bases and the J segment 5 bases; nucleotides outside the gene matches: 6.

The chain carries TRBV7-9 and TRBJ2-5, with 7 bases aligning to TRBD2. CDR1 SEHNR and CDR2 FQNEAQ come from the germline V gene (reference sequence). CDR3 length equals 15 residues. Unmatched junction bases numbered 8, after V lost 6 bases and J lost 1 base. CDR3: CASSSSGTFQETQYF. The CDR3 region has the DNA TGTGCCAGCAGTTCTAGCGGAACCTTCCAAGAGACCCAGTACTTC.

The genes are TRBV28 and TRBJ2-1; 7 nucleotides align to TRBD2. V lost 5 bases to trimming and J lost 4 bases; unmatched junction nucleotides: 8. This CDR3 spans 15 amino acids. Germline V lookup: CDR1 MDHEN, CDR2 SYDVKM. This CDR3 is CASSRGLEGYNEQFF. The CDR3 region has the DNA TGTGCCAGCAGTCGCGGACTAGAAGGATACAATGAGCAGTTCTTC.

The CDR3 spells CASAPPGAGALYEQYF. The DNA of the CDR3 is TGTGCTAGTGCCCCGCCGGGCGCGGGGGCCCTCTACGAGCAGTACTTC. The V and J genes are TRBV12-5 and TRBJ2-7, with TRBD2 as a possible D gene (7 bases). CDR1 and CDR2 (germline): LGHNT, FRNRAP. The length of the CDR3 is 16 residues. The V and J ends lost 7 bases and 3 bases respectively, with 22 bases between them.

The chain links TRBV28 to TRBJ2-7; 10 bases are a match to TRBD1. The CDR3 runs 14 residues. V dropped 7 bases and J dropped 5; count of bases not matched to a gene: 8. Per the germline V gene, CDR1 is MDHEN and CDR2 is SYDVKM. The CDR3 nucleotides read TGTGCCAGCACACGGACAGGGGGTCTCGACGAGCAGTACTTC. Amino acid sequence: CASTRTGGLDEQYF.

This chain links TRBV30 with TRBJ2-5; 11 bases fit TRBD2. Germline V lookup: CDR1 GTSNPN, CDR2 SVGIG (reference sequence). The CDR3 contains 15 residues. V was pared by 0 bases and J by 5 bases, with 5 bases of the junction left unmatched. In DNA form, the CDR3 reads TGTGCCTGGAGTGTACGTAGCGGGGGGGCCGAGACCCAGTACTTC. This encodes CAWSVRSGGAETQYF.

This chain links TRBV29-1 with TRBJ2-7; 10 positions match TRBD2. The V gene's germline CDR1 is SQVTM and CDR2 ANQGSEA. The CDR3 has 13 amino acids. The V and J ends lost 7 bases and 2 bases, in that order; junction bases with no gene match: 5. Here the CDR3 reads CSARAGGPYEQYF. The CDR3 DNA reads TGCAGCGCAAGAGCGGGGGGGCCCTACGAGCAGTACTTC.

The chain has TRBV28 and TRBJ1-3, with D maybe TRBD1 (6 bases). The CDR3 has 16 residues. Trimming removed 0 bases at V and 0 bases at J, with 9 bases between. Germline CDR1 reads MDHEN; CDR2 reads SYDVKM. The chain's CDR3 is CASSLWGAPSGNTIYF. The CDR3 DNA reads as TGTGCCAGCAGTTTATGGGGGGCGCCCTCTGGAAACACCATATATTTT.

The V and J genes are TRBV15 and TRBJ1-5, with 9 nucleotides matching TRBD1. The germline V gene has CDR1 LNHNV and CDR2 YYDKDF (reference sequence). The trim removed 3 bases at V and 2 bases at J, leaving 5 bases unmatched. This CDR3 is 16 amino acids long. Here the CDR3 DNA reads TGTGCCACCAGCAGTTCTAGGACAGGGGGCAATCAGCCCCAGCATTTT. As protein: CATSSSRTGGNQPQHF.

The genes are TRBV4-3 and TRBJ1-4; TRBD1 is a possible D gene (5 bases). Trimming shortened V by 0 bases and J by 6 bases, and 14 bases separated the two germline ends. This CDR3 has 16 amino acids. Germline V lookup: CDR1 LGHNA, CDR2 YSLEER. The CDR3 protein is CASSQEGGTVYEKLFF. The CDR3 DNA follows: TGCGCCAGCAGCCAAGAGGGAGGGACTGTGTATGAAAAACTGTTTTTT.

The rearrangement links TRBV6-2 or TRBV6-3 to TRBJ2-5; 7 positions agree with TRBD1. J gave up 5 bases and V 2 bases, and 5 bases lay outside the gene matches. CDR1 and CDR2 (germline): MNHEY, SVGEGT. This CDR3 is 14 amino acids long. CDR3 protein: CASSYDRVSETQYF. The CDR3 DNA follows: TGTGCCAGCAGTTACGACAGGGTCTCGGAGACCCAGTACTTC.

This CDR3 is CASSSYMRETQYF. The CDR3 coding sequence is TGTGCCAGCAGTTCCTACATGAGGGAGACCCAGTACTTC. The genes are TRBV6-5 and TRBJ2-5; D ambiguous. This CDR3 has 13 residues. Looked up from germline, CDR1 is MNHEY and CDR2 is SVGAGI. V dropped 4 bases and J dropped 5 bases, with 11 bases sitting between them.

Comments on this clone: One end of the junction varies from germline; a read error may be responsible. The chain is built from TRBV18 and TRBJ1-2; the match to TRBD1 covers 7 bases. Germline V gives CDR1 KGHSH, CDR2 LQKENI. This CDR3 has 13 amino acids. The CDR3 region has the DNA TGTGCCAGCTCCCAGGGGGGCGACTATGGCCACACCTTC. It is translated as CASSQGGDYGHTF.

The chain uses TRBV3-1 (or the pseudogene TRBV3-2) and TRBJ1-2; a possible D gene is TRBD1 (5 bases). Germline lookup yields CDR1 LGHDT and CDR2 YNNKEL (reference sequence). The CDR3 has 15 amino acids. Trimming pared 0 bases from V and 6 bases from J, leaving 14 bases between. The CDR3 DNA sequence: TGTGCCAGCAGCCAAGAAAGGTCAGGGTTGGATGGCTACACCTTC. Amino acid sequence: CASSQERSGLDGYTF.

V and J are TRBV15 and TRBJ1-4; D remains ambiguous. The V gene lost 1 base and the J gene lost 0 bases, with 9 bases spanning the gap. Germline CDR1 reads LNHNV; CDR2 reads YYDKDF (reference sequence). The CDR3 consists of 16 residues. This CDR3 reads CATSRGSRSTNEKLFF. The CDR3 DNA follows: TGTGCCACCAGCAGAGGCTCGAGATCAACTAATGAAAAACTGTTTTTT.

In DNA form, the CDR3 reads TGTGCTAGTGGTCCTCTTCTCGAGCAGTACTTC. Encoded protein: CASGPLLEQYF. This chain joins TRBV12-5 and TRBJ2-7; D unresolved. The CDR3 loop spans 11 amino acids. Trimming left V 5 bases short and J 6 bases short, with 8 bases between. Germline values: CDR1 LGHNT, CDR2 FRNRAP. The variable domain in full, with the rest retrieved from reference TRBV12-5 and TRBJ2-7, is DARVTQTPRHKVTEMGQEVTMRCQPILGHNTVFWYRQTMMQGLELLAYFRNRAPLDDSGMPKDRFSAEMPDATLATLKIQPSEPRDSAVYFCASGPLLEQYFGPGTRLTVT.

The chain joins TRBV6-2 or TRBV6-3 to TRBJ2-3; possibly TRBD1 for D (5 bases). The CDR3 loop spans 13 amino acids. V gave up 4 bases and J gave up 3 bases, with 8 bases separating them. Germline assignment: CDR1 MNHEY and CDR2 SVGEGT. The CDR3 DNA is TGTGCCAGCAGTTGGCAGGGAACAGATACGCAGTATTTT. It encodes CASSWQGTDTQYF.

The chain has TRBV5-4 and TRBJ2-7, with D perhaps matching TRBD2 (7 bases). Germline V CDR1 and CDR2: SGHNT, YYREEE (reference sequence). The CDR3 has 15 amino acids. The V end was cut by 5 bases, the J end by 5 bases, with 20 bases between. CDR3 sequence (DNA): TGTGCCAGCAGTCGGGGGGCGTCGGGATCCGACGAGCAGTACTTC. Its translation is CASSRGASGSDEQYF.

The chain is built from TRBV3-1 (or the pseudogene TRBV3-2) and TRBJ1-2; D unclear. V dropped 3 bases and J dropped 4 bases, with 12 bases sitting between them. Per germline, CDR1 LGHDT and CDR2 YNNKEL (reference sequence). This CDR3 comprises 14 residues. CDR3 region: CASSQDLRFYGYTF. CDR3 bases: TGTGCCAGCAGCCAGGATTTGAGGTTCTATGGCTACACCTTC.

This clone was seen more than once but under ten times. The CDR3 nucleotides read TGCGCCAGCAGTGAGGGAACAGCCAATCAGCCCCAGCATTTT. Translated: CASSEGTANQPQHF. This chain connects TRBV10-2 to TRBJ1-5; D unresolved. The CDR3 contains 14 residues. CDR1 is WSHSY, CDR2 SAAADI, per germline. V lost 2 bases to trimming and J lost 3 bases, with 8 bases between them.

The rearrangement uses TRBV7-3 and TRBJ1-1; D is unresolved. The CDR3 covers 13 residues. The V gene lost 2 bases and the J gene lost 0 bases, with 4 bases spanning the gap. Germline lookup yields CDR1 SGHTA and CDR2 FQGTGA. The CDR3 sequence is CASSLELNTEAFF. Here the CDR3 DNA reads TGTGCCAGCAGCTTAGAGTTGAACACTGAAGCTTTCTTT.